This TCR beta chain was recovered during a study of shared clonotypes between healthy human individuals (dated by TCRdb to 2020 to 2021). Study-wide context: The cohort comprised a couple of women and a few men aged 18 to 49 years. For each donor, three plates each were used for CD4 naive and CD4 memory, two plates were used for CD8 naive, and one plate was used for CD8 memory. The study deeply sequenced blood TCR repertoires of five healthy adults to estimate repertoire size and the extent of clonotype sharing between individuals. Libraries were prepared and TCR repertoires were sequenced by different laboratories using diverse techniques, in order to increase sequencing depth and limit assay-specific biases. Between about 0.8 and 9.5 billion PBMCs per donor were obtained by leukapheresis.

Concerning this clone: Its antigen target is currently unknown. Per-nucleotide qualities are absent, and no much larger clonotype sits a single base away.

The CDR3 starts with the cysteine, ends with the phenylalanine, and has 14 residues. CDR3 DNA is the only sequence kept; it has 42 bases, read in frame from the first base. V gives up 2 bases and J gives up 2 bases, and the segment between their germline ends measures 9 bases. CDR1 and CDR2, looked up from the germline V gene, are SGDLS and YYNGEE. The donors were healthy, HIV-negative adults with no recently reported acute infections or vaccinations. All donors were Caucasian adults living in Nashville, Tennessee, USA. Magnetic negative selection was used to enrich CD4+ T cells, after which naive cells were positively selected on CD45RA and the negative fraction became the memory subset. Blood was obtained by leukapheresis, after which PBMCs were separated by Ficoll-Histopaque density gradient centrifugation and cryopreserved in liquid nitrogen vapor phase. Purity and quantity of every magnetically sorted T cell population were checked by analytical flow cytometry. Each sorted fraction had its genomic DNA isolated and then quantified by UV absorbance on a Nanodrop 2000c.

The research as a whole found: Even with the large sequencing depth, rarefaction of the sorted-subset datasets indicated that sequencing was incomplete. Because the study included a small number of donors, the genetic and exposure-history diversity represented was limited. Estimated clonotype richness was generally larger for naive than for memory subsets. Based on pairwise subsampling, the degree of clonotype sharing among donors was expected to be affected by sequencing depth. Higher generation probabilities were observed for clonotypes shared by all four sorted-subset donors than for non-shared clonotypes. Approximately 5% of naive CD4, 3.5% of naive CD8, about 2.1% of memory CD4, and less than 0.45% of memory CD8 clonotypes were shared across several donors. Sampling was limited to blood, and TCR repertoires in tissue likely differ from TCR repertoires in blood.

Using the deep immunoSEQ assay, TCR CDR3 regions were amplified from genomic DNA by multiplex PCR. For each cell subset, the extracted genomic DNA was distributed evenly across all wells of several immunoSEQ 96-well plates, and each plate served as one replicate. For sorted subsets, 150 to 250 ng of genomic DNA, equivalent to 25,000 to 30,000 T cell genomes, went into each replicate PCR. The purified libraries were quantified using a Qubit 3.0 fluorometer, sized with a Bioanalyzer 2100, and then quantified again using the KAPA Library Quantification kit. Each immunoSEQ 96-well plate was sequenced on its own single-read 150-cycle Illumina NextSeq 550 flow cell. The original pipeline was this. Because the immunoSEQ output held only junctional sequences and lacked quality scores, the filtering could not match the filtering applied to full-length reads. Sequences were annotated with PyIR, a Python wrapper for IgBLAST v1.9, using IMGT germline references to assign V/J genes and CDR3. Reads were removed for weak V/J assignments (E-value above 1e-6), missing CDR3, stop codons, out-of-frame junctions, or ambiguous translated residues. A V3J clonotype was defined by an identical inferred V gene, J gene, and CDR3 amino acid sequence. Percentage overlap between repertoires was calculated by dividing the number of shared unique clonotypes by the size of the smaller repertoire. Repertoire richness was assessed with RTK rarefaction, the Chao1 estimator, and Recon v2.1 estimates of unobserved clonotypes. Generation probabilities were computed with OLGA for all TCRbeta clonotypes obtained by the gDNA method from several donors. TCRdb retrieved this table from immuneACCESS and kept in-frame rearrangements only. Not all clones are present; in checked studies, unresolved V genes account for under half, and no reason is known for the remainder. From that table come the V and J calls and clone size; the DNA was used to work out D and trimming. The sample profile shows approximately 980,000 clones; approximately 80% of them were found once. Of the sample, roughly 1.5% falls within the top ten clones.

The sample was memory CD4+ T cells sorted from blood. The cell subset or site label of this sample denotes: CD45RA-negative fraction. The rearranged chain carries TRBV9 and TRBJ2-3; too little of a D gene remains to name it. This receptor was taken from a man between 18 and 29 years old in good health. The DNA is as follows: TGTGCCAGCAGCGTGCAAGGAAACACAGATACGCAGTATTTT. The encoded protein is CASSVQGNTDTQYF.